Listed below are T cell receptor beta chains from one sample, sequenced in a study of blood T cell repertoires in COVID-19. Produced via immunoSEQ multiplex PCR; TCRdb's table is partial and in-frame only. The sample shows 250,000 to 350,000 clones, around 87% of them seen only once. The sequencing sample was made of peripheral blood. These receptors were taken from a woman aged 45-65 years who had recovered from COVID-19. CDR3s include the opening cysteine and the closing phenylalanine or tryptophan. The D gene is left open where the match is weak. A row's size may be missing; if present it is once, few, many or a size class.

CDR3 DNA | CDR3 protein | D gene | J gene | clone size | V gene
TGCAGCGTTGAACCATTACAGCGGGAGAGCACAGATACGCAGTATTTT | CSVEPLQRESTDTQYF | TRBD2 | TRBJ2-3 | . | TRBV29-1
TGTGCCAGCAGCGAGGACACCAATCAGCCCCAGCATTTT | CASSEDTNQPQHF | . | TRBJ1-5 | . | TRBV7-2
TGTGCCAGCAGCCTAACCGGGACTGAAGAGACCCAGTACTTC | CASSLTGTEETQYF | . | TRBJ2-5 | . | TRBV28
TGCGCCAGCAGCCAAGGTAGCGAAACTTCCTACGAGCAGTACTTC | CASSQGSETSYEQYF | . | TRBJ2-7 | once | TRBV4-3
TGTGCCAGCAGCCAAGGGCTGAGGGGGAATCAGCCCCAGCATTTT | CASSQGLRGNQPQHF | . | TRBJ1-5 | . | TRBV4-2
TGTGCCAGCAGCTGGACTAGCGGAAGCACAGATACGCAGTATTTT | CASSWTSGSTDTQYF | TRBD2 | TRBJ2-3 | . | TRBV7-3
TGTGCCAGCAGCTTAGCCGACAGCCCCTACGAGCAGTACTTC | CASSLADSPYEQYF | . | TRBJ2-7 | . | TRBV7-2
TGTGCCAGCTCGACCACGGGCTACGAGCAGTACTTC | CASSTTGYEQYF | . | TRBJ2-7 | . | TRBV18
TGTGCCAGCAGTTTTCGGGACAGGGGTGAAAAACTGTTTTTT | CASSFRDRGEKLFF | TRBD1 | TRBJ1-4 | . | TRBV27
TGCGCCAGCACCGAAGCGGGAGAAAGCACAGATACGCAGTATTTT | CASTEAGESTDTQYF | TRBD2 | TRBJ2-3 | once | TRBV5-1
TGTGCCAGCAACCCTGGCGGGAGGGCCTACGAGCAGTACTTC | CASNPGGRAYEQYF | TRBD2 | TRBJ2-7 | . | TRBV2
TGTGCCAGCATCCCAGGAAGTGAAGCTTTCTTT | CASIPGSEAFF | . | TRBJ1-1 | . | TRBV2
TGTGCCAGCAGTTATCCCGGGACAGGGGATCAGCCCCAGCATTTT | CASSYPGTGDQPQHF | TRBD1 | TRBJ1-5 | . | TRBV6-2/TRBV6-3
TGCGCCAGCAGCTTGGTGGGGACAGGGGACTACGAGCAGTACTTC | CASSLVGTGDYEQYF | TRBD1 | TRBJ2-7 | . | TRBV5-1
TGTGCCAGTAGTAGGGGGGGTAACACTGAAGCTTTCTTT | CASSRGGNTEAFF | . | TRBJ1-1 | . | TRBV19
TGCGCCAGCAGCTTTAGACTAGCGGGGAACACAGATACGCAGTATTTT | CASSFRLAGNTDTQYF | TRBD2 | TRBJ2-3 | . | TRBV5-1
TGCGCCAGCAGCCACCCGGGTGGGCGGGAGCGTGCCGGGGAGCTGTTTTTT | CASSHPGGRERAGELFF | TRBD2 | TRBJ2-2 | . | TRBV4-1
TGTGCCAGCAGCCAAGATCTTAACAGGGCTGCCAAAAACATTCAGTACTTC | CASSQDLNRAAKNIQYF | . | TRBJ2-4 | . | TRBV3-1/TRBV3-2
TGTGCCAGCAGATCCCCGGGGGGGAGCTCCTATAATTCACCCCTCCACTTT | CASRSPGGSSYNSPLHF | . | TRBJ1-6 | once | TRBV2
TGTGCCATCAGTTTGAGCTCTGGAAACACCATATATTTT | CAISLSSGNTIYF | . | TRBJ1-3 | . | TRBV10-3
TGTGCCAGCAGCCACTACATGGATACGCAGTATTTT | CASSHYMDTQYF | . | TRBJ2-3 | . | TRBV7-2
TGTGCCGGGCAAGAGGGTCACGAGCAGTACTTC | CAGQEGHEQYF | . | TRBJ2-7 | . | TRBV30
TGTGCCAGCAGCCGTTCCGCGGCAGATACGCAGTATTTT | CASSRSAADTQYF | . | TRBJ2-3 | . | TRBV7-3
TGTGCCAGCAGCCAGGGTTGGGGCTCTGGGGCCAACGTCCTGACTTTC | CASSQGWGSGANVLTF | . | TRBJ2-6 | . | TRBV5-4
TGTGCCTGGAGTGTACGGACAGGGGGGGACCTATATGGCTACACCTTC | CAWSVRTGGDLYGYTF | TRBD1 | TRBJ1-2 | . | TRBV30
TGCGCCAGCAGCCAACGACAGACAGGGCCCACAGATACGCAGTATTTT | CASSQRQTGPTDTQYF | TRBD1 | TRBJ2-3 | . | TRBV4-3
TGTGCCAGCAGTAAGGGTTCAGGGAACAATTCACCCCTCCACTTT | CASSKGSGNNSPLHF | . | TRBJ1-6 | . | TRBV28
TGTGCCTGGAACAGGGGAGCAGCAACTAATGAAAAACTGTTTTTT | CAWNRGAATNEKLFF | TRBD1 | TRBJ1-4 | . | TRBV30
TGTGCCAGCAGCGTAGTAGCTGAGGAGCAGTTCTTC | CASSVVAEEQFF | . | TRBJ2-1 | . | TRBV9
TGTGCCAGCAGTGCAGGTGGGACCCAGTACTTC | CASSAGGTQYF | . | TRBJ2-5 | . | TRBV6-2/TRBV6-3
TGTGCCTGGAACGCCGACAGGGGCTATGGCTACACCTTC | CAWNADRGYGYTF | TRBD1 | TRBJ1-2 | . | TRBV30
TGTGCCATCAATAAGGGACAGGATGTTGGCTACACCTTC | CAINKGQDVGYTF | TRBD1 | TRBJ1-2 | . | TRBV10-3
TGTGCCAGTAGTAAAGACGGACTCTACGAGCAGTACTTC | CASSKDGLYEQYF | . | TRBJ2-7 | few | TRBV19
TGCAGTGCTAGTTTCTTGGGGAGGAGTGAAAAACTGTTTTTT | CSASFLGRSEKLFF | . | TRBJ1-4 | . | TRBV20-1
TGTGCCAGCAGTTTAGGGCAAGTTAATCAGCCCCAGCATTTT | CASSLGQVNQPQHF | . | TRBJ1-5 | . | TRBV28
TGTGCCAGCAGCGTAGTCCCTGGCGTGACAGCGCGCAGCATGAACACTGAAGCTTTCTTT | CASSVVPGVTARSMNTEAFF | . | TRBJ1-1 | . | TRBV9